The rows below give T cell receptor beta chains drawn from one sample of a study of PD-L1 blockade in urothelial cancer. TCRdb's table, derived via immunoSEQ multiplex PCR, lists solely in-frame clones and lacks some. The repertoire holds about 52,000 clones, 84% seen once, with about 6% in the top ten. The specimen comprised PBMCs, sampled around atezolizumab (anti-PD-L1) treatment. All receptors come from a man aged 35 to 55 with urothelial cancer. Both conserved end residues are part of each CDR3. Fields, in order: CDR3 length, D gene, clone size, J gene, V gene, CDR3 DNA, CDR3 protein. D genes are given only for firm matches. The listing skips clone size in some rows; elsewhere it reads once, few, many or a size class.

length: 15
D: TRBD1
size: NA
J: TRBJ2-2
V: TRBV5-1
DNA: TGCGCCAGTGCTACGGGACAGGGGAACACCGGGGAGCTGTTTTTT
CDR3: CASATGQGNTGELFF

length: 12
D: NA
size: NA
J: TRBJ1-5
V: TRBV6-6
DNA: TGTGCCAGCACCCTACTGGATCAGCCCCAGCATTTT
CDR3: CASTLLDQPQHF

length: 12
D: NA
size: once
J: TRBJ2-3
V: TRBV5-6
DNA: TGTGCCAGCAGGCTAGCGTCCGATACGCAGTATTTT
CDR3: CASRLASDTQYF

length: 15
D: TRBD1
size: NA
J: TRBJ1-5
V: TRBV18
DNA: TGTGCCAGCTCCCTACAGGGGGGAGGCAATCAGCCCCAGCATTTT
CDR3: CASSLQGGGNQPQHF

length: 15
D: TRBD1
size: NA
J: TRBJ1-1
V: TRBV5-1
DNA: TGCGCCAGCAGCTTGGCCGGGACAGGGGAGACTGAAGCTTTCTTT
CDR3: CASSLAGTGETEAFF

length: 15
D: TRBD1
size: NA
J: TRBJ2-7
V: TRBV29-1
DNA: TGCAGCGCCTCCGGGACAGGGGGTTTCACCTACGAGCAGTACTTC
CDR3: CSASGTGGFTYEQYF

length: 14
D: NA
size: NA
J: TRBJ1-1
V: TRBV10-3
DNA: TGTGCCATCAGTGGACAGGCGGTGAACACTGAAGCTTTCTTT
CDR3: CAISGQAVNTEAFF

length: 15
D: NA
size: NA
J: TRBJ1-1
V: TRBV7-2
DNA: TGTGCCAGCAGCTTAGTTCCGCAGGGAGGTACTGAAGCTTTCTTT
CDR3: CASSLVPQGGTEAFF

length: 18
D: TRBD1
size: NA
J: TRBJ1-3
V: TRBV7-6
DNA: TGTGCCAGCAGCCGTCGGACAGGGGGTATTGGTTCTGGAAACACCATATATTTT
CDR3: CASSRRTGGIGSGNTIYF

length: 14
D: NA
size: NA
J: TRBJ1-1
V: TRBV6-6
DNA: TGTGCCAGCAGTTACTTGGGACAGAACACTGAAGCTTTCTTT
CDR3: CASSYLGQNTEAFF

length: 12
D: TRBD2
size: NA
J: TRBJ2-1
V: TRBV10-3
DNA: TGTGCCATTAAAGGGACTAGCAATGAGCAGTTCTTC
CDR3: CAIKGTSNEQFF

length: 14
D: NA
size: NA
J: TRBJ2-2
V: TRBV7-9
DNA: TGTGCCCCTGGGGGCCCCCTGGACACCGGGGAGCTGTTTTTT
CDR3: CAPGGPLDTGELFF

length: 14
D: NA
size: NA
J: TRBJ1-1
V: TRBV7-9
DNA: TGTGCCAGCAGCGTACCGCCCCTAAACACTGAAGCTTTCTTT
CDR3: CASSVPPLNTEAFF

length: 17
D: NA
size: NA
J: TRBJ2-1
V: TRBV4-1
DNA: TGCGCCAGCAGCGAGGGGCTAGCGCCGAGCTCCTACAATGAGCAGTTCTTC
CDR3: CASSEGLAPSSYNEQFF

length: 11
D: TRBD2
size: NA
J: TRBJ2-7
V: TRBV2
DNA: TGTGCCAGCGAGCGGGAGTACGAGCAGTACTTC
CDR3: CASEREYEQYF

length: 13
D: NA
size: NA
J: TRBJ2-3
V: TRBV7-9
DNA: TGTGCCAGCAGTTTCGGGAGTACAGATACGCAGTATTTT
CDR3: CASSFGSTDTQYF

length: 12
D: NA
size: NA
J: TRBJ2-1
V: TRBV7-9
DNA: TGTGCCAGCAGCTTAAACAACAATGAGCAGTTCTTC
CDR3: CASSLNNNEQFF

length: 16
D: TRBD2
size: NA
J: TRBJ2-3
V: TRBV27
DNA: TGTGCCAGCAGTACCCTAGCGGGAGCGGTGTCAGATACGCAGTATTTT
CDR3: CASSTLAGAVSDTQYF

length: 14
D: TRBD1
size: NA
J: TRBJ2-7
V: TRBV2
DNA: TGTGCCAGCAGTGAATGGCAGGGGGCTTACGAGCAGTACTTC
CDR3: CASSEWQGAYEQYF

length: 14
D: TRBD2
size: once
J: TRBJ2-7
V: TRBV28
DNA: TGTGCCAGCAGCAGGACTAGCGCCCTTACCGAGCAGTACTTC
CDR3: CASSRTSALTEQYF

length: 16
D: TRBD2
size: NA
J: TRBJ2-7
V: TRBV28
DNA: TGTGCCAGCAGTTCGGGACGGGCTAGCGGAAATTACGAGCAGTACTTC
CDR3: CASSSGRASGNYEQYF

length: 15
D: TRBD2
size: once
J: TRBJ2-2
V: TRBV9
DNA: TGTGCCAGCAGCGTAGAAGGCGGGAGGACCGGGGAGCTGTTTTTT
CDR3: CASSVEGGRTGELFF

length: 15
D: TRBD1
size: NA
J: TRBJ1-1
V: TRBV6-5
DNA: TGTGCCAGCAGTTACGGGGCAGGGGGCGCAAAGGGAGCTTTCTTT
CDR3: CASSYGAGGAKGAFF

length: 16
D: TRBD1
size: NA
J: TRBJ2-1
V: TRBV9
DNA: TGTGCCAGCAGCGTAGCTCCAGGGGGCGAGGACAATGAGCAGTTCTTC
CDR3: CASSVAPGGEDNEQFF

length: 15
D: TRBD1
size: NA
J: TRBJ1-5
V: TRBV5-6
DNA: TGTGCCAGCAGCCGTGAGGGGACAGGGGATCAGCCCCAGCATTTT
CDR3: CASSREGTGDQPQHF

length: 12
D: NA
size: NA
J: TRBJ2-5
V: TRBV7-6
DNA: TGTGCCAGCAGCTCTACGATGGAGACCCAGTACTTC
CDR3: CASSSTMETQYF

length: 13
D: TRBD1
size: NA
J: TRBJ2-7
V: TRBV29-1
DNA: TGCAGCGTTGAAGGGACAGGTCTTTACGAGCAGTACTTC
CDR3: CSVEGTGLYEQYF

length: 15
D: TRBD2
size: NA
J: TRBJ2-1
V: TRBV2
DNA: TGTGCCAGCTTGCGGGGGGACAACCGGGGGAATGAGCAGTTCTTC
CDR3: CASLRGDNRGNEQFF

length: 16
D: NA
size: NA
J: TRBJ2-2
V: TRBV6-4
DNA: TGTGCCAGCAGTGCCGCCGCGGGGGCTGGCACCGGGGAGCTGTTTTTT
CDR3: CASSAAAGAGTGELFF

length: 12
D: NA
size: NA
J: TRBJ2-7
V: TRBV15
DNA: TGTGCCACCAGTAGGGACTTCTACGAGCAGTACTTC
CDR3: CATSRDFYEQYF

length: 16
D: NA
size: NA
J: TRBJ2-5
V: TRBV6-6
DNA: TGTGCCAGCAGTTTCGGCGGATCAGGACTCCAAGAGACCCAGTACTTC
CDR3: CASSFGGSGLQETQYF

length: 15
D: NA
size: NA
J: TRBJ2-3
V: TRBV2
DNA: TGTGCCAGCAGTGGGGCCGGATCTAGCACAGATACGCAGTATTTT
CDR3: CASSGAGSSTDTQYF

length: 15
D: TRBD2
size: NA
J: TRBJ2-1
V: TRBV2
DNA: TGTGCCAGCAGGCGGGGGACTAGCGGGAGTGATGAGCAGTTCTTC
CDR3: CASRRGTSGSDEQFF

length: 17
D: NA
size: NA
J: TRBJ1-1
V: TRBV10-3
DNA: TGTGCCATCAGGAGTGGGTCTTTACAGGGTACAAGCACTGAAGCTTTCTTT
CDR3: CAIRSGSLQGTSTEAFF

length: 13
D: NA
size: NA
J: TRBJ1-1
V: TRBV6-5
DNA: TGTGCCAGCAGTCCAGGGGCCGCCACTGAAGCTTTCTTT
CDR3: CASSPGAATEAFF

length: 13
D: TRBD1
size: NA
J: TRBJ2-1
V: TRBV6-5
DNA: TGTGCCAGCAGTTACTCAGACAGGGACAAACAGTTCTTC
CDR3: CASSYSDRDKQFF

length: 14
D: TRBD1
size: NA
J: TRBJ2-7
V: TRBV7-9
DNA: TGTGCCAGCAGCTTAGGGGGACAGCCCTACGAGCAGTACTTC
CDR3: CASSLGGQPYEQYF

length: 24
D: TRBD2
size: NA
J: TRBJ2-2
V: TRBV4-2
DNA: TGTGCCAGCAGCCAAGATTGGAACAAGATCGCACTAGCGGGAGGGATGGCCGAGGCCGGGGAGCTGTTTTTT
CDR3: CASSQDWNKIALAGGMAEAGELFF

length: 16
D: TRBD2
size: NA
J: TRBJ2-3
V: TRBV11-2
DNA: TGTGCCAGCAGCTTAGAGCTAGCGGGGCACACAGATACGCAGTATTTT
CDR3: CASSLELAGHTDTQYF

length: 16
D: NA
size: NA
J: TRBJ1-5
V: TRBV28
DNA: TGTGCCAGCAGTTTGGCAGGGGTGGCGGGCAATCAGCCCCAGCATTTT
CDR3: CASSLAGVAGNQPQHF

length: 14
D: NA
size: once
J: TRBJ2-1
V: TRBV11-2
DNA: TGTGCCAGCAGCTTAGATCAGGCGGGATGGGAGCAGTTCTTC
CDR3: CASSLDQAGWEQFF

length: 14
D: NA
size: NA
J: TRBJ2-5
V: TRBV28
DNA: TGTGCCAGCAGTTTCTGGCGGGAACCCCTGACCCAGTACTTC
CDR3: CASSFWREPLTQYF

length: 18
D: TRBD2
size: NA
J: TRBJ2-5
V: TRBV14
DNA: TGTGCCAGCAGCCAAGATATGCGCGGGAGGGCCTGGGGGGAGACCCAGTACTTC
CDR3: CASSQDMRGRAWGETQYF

length: 16
D: TRBD1
size: NA
J: TRBJ2-5
V: TRBV28
DNA: TGTGCCAGCAGCGAGCCGAGGACAGGGGGCCCAGAGACCCAGTACTTC
CDR3: CASSEPRTGGPETQYF

length: 14
D: NA
size: NA
J: TRBJ2-7
V: TRBV4-1
DNA: TGCGCCAGCAGGGGGAGGACAGGATCCTACGAGCAGTACTTC
CDR3: CASRGRTGSYEQYF

length: 15
D: TRBD2
size: NA
J: TRBJ2-7
V: TRBV9
DNA: TGTGCCAGCAGCGTGAGCGCGGGAGGGAACTACGAGCAGTACTTC
CDR3: CASSVSAGGNYEQYF

length: 15
D: NA
size: NA
J: TRBJ1-2
V: TRBV13
DNA: TGTGCCAGCAGCTTCCAAGGGGCTACTAACTATGGCTACACCTTC
CDR3: CASSFQGATNYGYTF

length: 13
D: NA
size: NA
J: TRBJ2-3
V: TRBV7-9
DNA: TGTGCCAGCAGCTTATCCGGCACAGATACGCAGTATTTT
CDR3: CASSLSGTDTQYF

length: 18
D: TRBD1
size: NA
J: TRBJ1-5
V: TRBV28
DNA: TGTGCCAGCAGTTTGGGAGGGACAGGGTTGGGGCATAGTCAGCCCCAGCATTTT
CDR3: CASSLGGTGLGHSQPQHF

length: 17
D: TRBD1
size: NA
J: TRBJ2-2
V: TRBV4-3
DNA: TGCGCCAGCAGCCAAGGGACAGGGTTGGCGAACACCGGGGAGCTGTTTTTT
CDR3: CASSQGTGLANTGELFF

length: 13
D: TRBD2
size: few
J: TRBJ2-7
V: TRBV9
DNA: TGTGCCAGCAGCGAAACTAGCGGCTACGAGCAGTACTTC
CDR3: CASSETSGYEQYF

length: 16
D: TRBD1
size: NA
J: TRBJ2-7
V: TRBV11-2
DNA: TGTGCCAGCAGCCACCTACCGGGACAGGGATCTACCGAGCAGTACTTC
CDR3: CASSHLPGQGSTEQYF

length: 15
D: TRBD1
size: NA
J: TRBJ1-5
V: TRBV6-6
DNA: TGTGCCAGCAGTCTCACAGGGGGCGGCAATCAGCCCCAGCATTTT
CDR3: CASSLTGGGNQPQHF

length: 15
D: NA
size: NA
J: TRBJ2-5
V: TRBV28
DNA: TGTGCCAGCAGTTTGTTCGGCGGGGTCCAAGAGACCCAGTACTTC
CDR3: CASSLFGGVQETQYF

length: 15
D: TRBD2
size: NA
J: TRBJ2-7
V: TRBV11-2
DNA: TGTGCCAGCAGCTCCCTAGCGGGGAGCTCCTACGAGCAGTACTTC
CDR3: CASSSLAGSSYEQYF

length: 12
D: NA
size: NA
J: TRBJ2-7
V: TRBV28
DNA: TGTGCCAGCAGTTTCCGTACCTACGAGCAGTACTTC
CDR3: CASSFRTYEQYF